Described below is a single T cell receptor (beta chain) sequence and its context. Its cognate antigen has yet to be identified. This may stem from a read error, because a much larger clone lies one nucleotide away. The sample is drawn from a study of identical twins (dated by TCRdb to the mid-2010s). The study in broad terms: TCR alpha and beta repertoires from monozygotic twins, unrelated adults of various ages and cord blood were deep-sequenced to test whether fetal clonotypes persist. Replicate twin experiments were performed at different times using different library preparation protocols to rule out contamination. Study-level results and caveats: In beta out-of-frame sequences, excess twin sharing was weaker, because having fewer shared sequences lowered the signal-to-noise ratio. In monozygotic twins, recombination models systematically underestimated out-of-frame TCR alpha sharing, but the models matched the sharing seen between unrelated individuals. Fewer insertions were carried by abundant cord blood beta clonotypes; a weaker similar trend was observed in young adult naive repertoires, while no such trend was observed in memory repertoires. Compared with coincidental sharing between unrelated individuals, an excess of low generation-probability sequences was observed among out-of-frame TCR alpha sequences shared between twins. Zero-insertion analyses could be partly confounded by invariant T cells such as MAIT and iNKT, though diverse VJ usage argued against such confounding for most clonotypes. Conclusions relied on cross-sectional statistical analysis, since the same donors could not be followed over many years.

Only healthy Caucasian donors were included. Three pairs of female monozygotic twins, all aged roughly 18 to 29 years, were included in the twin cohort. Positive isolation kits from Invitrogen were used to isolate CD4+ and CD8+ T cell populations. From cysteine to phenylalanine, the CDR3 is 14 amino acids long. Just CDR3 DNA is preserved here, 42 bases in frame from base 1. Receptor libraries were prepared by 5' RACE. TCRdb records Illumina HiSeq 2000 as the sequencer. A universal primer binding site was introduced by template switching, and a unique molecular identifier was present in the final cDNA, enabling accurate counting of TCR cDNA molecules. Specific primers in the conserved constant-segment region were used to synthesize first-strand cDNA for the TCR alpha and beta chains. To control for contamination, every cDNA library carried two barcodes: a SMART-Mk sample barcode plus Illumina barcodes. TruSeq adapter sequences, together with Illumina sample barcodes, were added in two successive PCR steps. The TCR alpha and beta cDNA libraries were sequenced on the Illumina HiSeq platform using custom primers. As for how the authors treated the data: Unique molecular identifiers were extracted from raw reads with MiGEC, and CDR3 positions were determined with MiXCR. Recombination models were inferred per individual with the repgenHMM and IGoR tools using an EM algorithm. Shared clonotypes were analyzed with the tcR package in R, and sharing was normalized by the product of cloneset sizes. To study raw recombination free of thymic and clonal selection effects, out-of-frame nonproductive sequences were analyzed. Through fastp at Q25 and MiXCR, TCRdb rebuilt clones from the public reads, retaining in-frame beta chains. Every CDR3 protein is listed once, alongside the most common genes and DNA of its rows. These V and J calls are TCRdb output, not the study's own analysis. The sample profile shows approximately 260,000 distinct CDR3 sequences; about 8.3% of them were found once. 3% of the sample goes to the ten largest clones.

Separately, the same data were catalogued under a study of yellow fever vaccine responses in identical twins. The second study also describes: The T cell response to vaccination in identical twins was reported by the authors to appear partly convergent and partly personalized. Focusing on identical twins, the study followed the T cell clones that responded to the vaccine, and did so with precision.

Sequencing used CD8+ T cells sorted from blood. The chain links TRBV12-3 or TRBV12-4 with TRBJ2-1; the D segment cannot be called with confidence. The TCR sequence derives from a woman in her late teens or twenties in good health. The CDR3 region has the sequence CANSFSGRSAEQFF. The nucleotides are TGTGCCAACAGTTTTTCGGGTAGAAGCGCTGAGCAGTTCTTC.